One and the same sample provided the 16 T cell receptor beta chains below, sequenced in a study of blood T cell repertoires in COVID-19. This table comes from immunoSEQ multiplex PCR, and its TCRdb copy is limited to in-frame clones, with some not included. The table records about 250,000 clones, around nine tenths of them present only once. Sequencing input: peripheral blood. The receptor set was obtained from a woman aged 55-69 years who had recovered from COVID-19.

CDR3 region: CASSLLGRVGYGYTF. CDR3 in DNA: TGTGCCAGCAGTTTATTGGGCAGGGTCGGCTATGGCTACACCTTC. The chain combines TRBV28 with TRBJ1-2; D possibly corresponds to TRBD1 (5 bases). Germline values: CDR1 MDHEN, CDR2 SYDVKM. CDR3 length: 15 amino acids. V dropped 1 base and J dropped 4 bases, with 13 bases sitting between them.

The J gene is TRBJ1-6, the V gene TRBV6-2 or TRBV6-3; D remains ambiguous. Between the trimmed V and J ends, which lost 2 bases and 10 bases, there was a span of 18 bases. Germline-derived CDR1 and CDR2 are MNHEY and SVGEGT. The CDR3 contains 16 residues. CDR3 amino acids: CASSYPPRRAGSPLHF. The CDR3 DNA reads TGTGCCAGCAGTTACCCCCCCCGGCGGGCGGGATCACCCCTCCACTTT.

The table lists this clone with a count of one. The V and J genes are TRBV4-2 and TRBJ2-5; 11 positions agree with TRBD2. This CDR3 has 17 amino acids. From germline, CDR1 is LGHNA and CDR2 YNFKEQ. V trimming: 0 bases; J trimming: 7 bases; junction bases outside the gene matches: 10. CDR3 protein: CASSQDFSTSGGGTQYF. Written as DNA, the CDR3 is TGTGCCAGCAGCCAAGATTTTTCAACTAGCGGGGGCGGGACCCAGTACTTC.

This chain connects TRBV7-9 to TRBJ1-5; D ambiguous. Germline V gene data show CDR1 as SEHNR and CDR2 as FQNEAQ (reference sequence). The CDR3 runs 16 residues. Trimming took off 1 base at V and 6 bases at J, with 16 bases between the two ends. This chain's CDR3 is CASSLGFSGTGQPQHF. For the CDR3, the DNA is TGTGCCAGCAGCTTAGGTTTTTCAGGAACCGGTCAGCCCCAGCATTTT.

With regard to this clone: Additional DNA sequences in this sample encode the identical CDR3. The chain is built from TRBV27 and TRBJ1-1; no clear D. Germline lookup yields CDR1 MNHEY and CDR2 SMNVEV (reference sequence). This CDR3 comprises 13 residues. Trimming left V 6 bases short and J 5 bases short, with 13 bases between. The CDR3 spells CASSHRGPTEAFF. CDR3 DNA: TGTGCCAGCAGCCATCGCGGCCCAACTGAAGCTTTCTTT.

The chain recombines TRBV9 with TRBJ2-3, with D possibly TRBD2 on 6 matching bases. This CDR3 comprises 14 residues. Germline V lookup: CDR1 SGDLS, CDR2 YYNGEE. Between the trimmed V and J ends, which lost 4 bases and 6 bases, there was a span of 15 bases. CDR3 sequence reads: CASSLRTMADTQYF. For the CDR3, the DNA is TGTGCCAGCAGCTTAAGGACTATGGCTGATACGCAGTATTTT. Full variable domain (outside the CDR3, taken from reference TRBV9 and TRBJ2-3): DSGVTQTPKHLITATGQRVTLRCSPRSGDLSVYWYQQSLDQGLQFLIQYYNGEERAKGNILERFSAQQFPDLHSELNLSSLELGDSALYFCASSLRTMADTQYFGPGTRLTVL.

The chain carries TRBV7-3 and TRBJ2-1; 8 nucleotides align to TRBD2. The CDR3 is 15 residues long. The V gene's germline CDR1 is SGHTA and CDR2 FQGTGA. With V trimmed by 5 bases and J by 7 bases, 10 bases remained unmatched. CDR3 in DNA: TGTGCCAGCAGCCCCGGGGCGGGGGGCGTGAATGAGCAGTTCTTC. Encoded protein: CASSPGAGGVNEQFF.

This sequence joins TRBV7-2 and TRBJ2-2; a possible D gene is TRBD2 (5 bases). CDR3 size: 15 residues. V lost 5 bases to trimming and J lost 3 bases, with 13 bases between them. The V gene's germline CDR1 is SGHTA and CDR2 FQGNSA. CDR3: CASSPRGGHTGELFF. CDR3 nucleotide sequence: TGTGCCAGCAGCCCCCGAGGCGGGCACACCGGGGAGCTGTTTTTT. Filled out from reference TRBV7-2 and TRBJ2-2, the complete variable domain reads GAGVSQSPSNKVTEKGKDVELRCDPISGHTALYWYRQSLGQGLEFLIYFQGNSAPDKSGLPSDRFSAERTGGSVSTLTIQRTQQEDSAVYLCASSPRGGHTGELFFGEGSRLTVL.

The V and J genes are TRBV28 and TRBJ1-6; no clear D gene. The CDR3 consists of 14 residues. V was shortened by 3 bases and J by 7 bases, with 10 bases between the two germline ends. Germline assignment: CDR1 MDHEN and CDR2 SYDVKM. The DNA for the CDR3 is TGTGCCAGCAGTTTTGACACGGGAAATTCACCCCTCCACTTT. Protein product: CASSFDTGNSPLHF.

The rearrangement uses TRBV6-4 and TRBJ2-4, with D maybe TRBD2 (5 bases). Trimming removed 6 bases from V and 7 bases from J, with 19 bases in between. CDR3 length equals 15 residues. Per the germline V gene, CDR1 is MRHNA and CDR2 is SNTAGT. CDR3: CASSPSVAPGNIQYF. Here the CDR3 DNA reads TGTGCCAGCAGCCCAAGTGTGGCTCCGGGGAACATTCAGTACTTC.

This sequence joins TRBV2 and TRBJ1-2; TRBD1 matches 7 bases. CDR1 is SNHLY and CDR2 is FYNNEI in the germline V gene. This CDR3 is 13 amino acids long. V shed 7 bases, J shed 4 bases, and the junction held 6 bases outside the gene matches. CDR3 in amino acids: CASKETGIYGYTF. The CDR3 DNA is TGTGCCAGCAAGGAGACAGGGATCTATGGCTACACCTTC. Complete variable domain (other parts from reference TRBV2 and TRBJ1-2): EPEVTQTPSHQVTQMGQEVILRCVPISNHLYFYWYRQILGQKVEFLVSFYNNEISEKSEIFDDQFSVERPDGSNFTLKIRSTKLEDSAMYFCASKETGIYGYTFGSGTRLTVV.

The chain combines TRBV12-3 or TRBV12-4 with TRBJ2-7; tentatively, D is TRBD1 (6 bases). V lost 2 bases to trimming and J lost 3 bases, with 8 bases between them. The CDR3 sequence is 13 residues long. The CDR3 DNA follows: TGTGCCAGCAGTTTAACAGGGATCTACGAGCAGTACTTC. Translating gives CASSLTGIYEQYF.

The V call is TRBV5-1, the J call TRBJ2-7; D uncertain. The CDR3 contains 14 residues. Trimming pared 1 base from V and 3 bases from J, leaving 11 bases between. The germline gives CDR1 SGHRS, CDR2 YFSETQ. The CDR3 loop reads CASSLMHNNYEQYF. The CDR3 DNA reads TGCGCCAGCAGCTTGATGCACAACAACTACGAGCAGTACTTC.

The chain couples TRBV10-1 to TRBJ2-3; TRBD2 agrees at 8 bases. The CDR3 sequence is 17 residues long. The junction had 12 bases not matched to a gene; V was cut back by 3 bases and J by 4 bases. Germline loops: CDR1 WNHNN, CDR2 SYGVQD (reference sequence). In DNA, the CDR3 is TGCGCCAGCAGTGAACGGCTGGCGGGGGGCCGTCCAGATACGCAGTATTTT. Its translation is CASSERLAGGRPDTQYF.

This chain links TRBV21-1 with TRBJ1-2; the listed D gene, TRBD1, was not tested against the DNA. TRBV21-1 constitutes a pseudogene. The CDR3 extends over 15 amino acids. The CDR3 region is CASSGRDREPDGYTF. CDR3 DNA sequence: TGTGCCAGCAGCGGCCGGGACAGGGAGCCCGATGGCTACACCTTC.

This chain connects TRBV6-6 to TRBJ1-5; 10 bases are shared with TRBD1. The V gene's germline CDR1 is MNHNY and CDR2 SVGAGI (reference sequence). V dropped 4 bases and J dropped 2; count of bases not matched to a gene: 2. This CDR3 spans 15 amino acids. The CDR3, as DNA: TGTGCCAGCAGTTGGACAGGGGGTGGCAATCAGCCCCAGCATTTT. It translates to CASSWTGGGNQPQHF.